What follows describes a single TCR beta chain. Produced via immunoSEQ multiplex PCR; TCRdb's table is partial and in-frame only. This sample yields 63,000 or so clones, of which around 90% are seen a single time; over 4.5% belongs to the top ten. This CDR3 contains 14 residues. Germline lookup yields CDR1 SQVTM and CDR2 ANQGSEA. The sample originates from a study of control samples from healthy donors and cancer patients. Sequenced material: PBMCs. The chain uses TRBV29-1 and TRBJ2-3, with 11 bases fitting TRBD1. The source of this sequence is a man aged 60-69 years with colorectal cancer. This CDR3 is CSVKGTGGTDTQYF. Written as DNA, the CDR3 is TGCAGTGTGAAAGGGACAGGGGGTACAGATACGCAGTATTTT.